This TCR beta chain comes out of a study of long-term antiretroviral therapy in people with HIV. A remark on this clone: Antigen: not known.

Per donor, at least one pre-ART and at least two post-ART PBMC samples were obtained. Participants who had HIV were, without exception, treated in the United States. The germline V gene encodes CDR1 KGHSH and CDR2 LQKENI. CDR3 size: 14 residues. V was clipped by 3 bases and J by 6 bases, with 14 bases between them. Points from the study as a whole: Clones that expanded before ART (that is, prior to treatment) dominated the repertoire at all time points.

Survey level was the resolution at which the v3.0 immunoSEQ assay ran. TCRdb's copy holds only in-frame clones and misses some; the assay was immunoSEQ multiplex PCR. The repertoire holds more than 20,000 clones, over 80% seen once, with approximately 8.8% in the top ten. The V and J genes are TRBV18 and TRBJ1-1; D unresolved. The source material was unsorted PBMCs, sampled 1.2 years after starting antiretroviral therapy. This clonotype was sampled from a middle-aged woman with HIV. The CDR3 DNA follows: TGTGCCAGCTCACCGTTAGGGAGGCGAGCTGAAGCTTTCTTT. Amino acids: CASSPLGRRAEAFF.